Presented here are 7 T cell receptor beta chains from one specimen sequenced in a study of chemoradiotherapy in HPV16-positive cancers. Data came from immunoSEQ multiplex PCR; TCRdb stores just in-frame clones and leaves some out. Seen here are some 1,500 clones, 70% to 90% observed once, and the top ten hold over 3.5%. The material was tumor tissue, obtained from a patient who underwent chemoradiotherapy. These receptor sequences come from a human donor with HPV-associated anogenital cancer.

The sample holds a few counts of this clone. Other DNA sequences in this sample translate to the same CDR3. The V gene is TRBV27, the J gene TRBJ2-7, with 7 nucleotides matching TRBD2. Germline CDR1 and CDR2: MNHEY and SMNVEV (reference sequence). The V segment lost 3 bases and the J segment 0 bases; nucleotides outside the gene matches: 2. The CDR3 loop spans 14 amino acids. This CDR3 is CASSFGGSSYEQYF. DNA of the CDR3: TGTGCCAGCAGTTTCGGCGGGAGCTCCTACGAGCAGTACTTC.

In DNA, the CDR3 is TGTGCCAGCTCCCGCTCCAAGGAGACCCAGTACTTC. It specifies CASSRSKETQYF. The rearrangement links TRBV18 to TRBJ2-5; D is ambiguous. The CDR3 sequence is 12 residues long. Trimming pared 6 bases from V and 5 bases from J, leaving 10 bases between. Germline lookup yields CDR1 KGHSH and CDR2 LQKENI. The variable domain in full, completed from reference TRBV18 and TRBJ2-5, reads NAGVMQNPRHLVRRRGQEARLRCSPMKGHSHVYWYRQLPEEGLKFMVYLQKENIIDESGMPKERFSAEFPKEGPSILRIQQVVRGDSAAYFCASSRSKETQYFGPGTRLLVL.

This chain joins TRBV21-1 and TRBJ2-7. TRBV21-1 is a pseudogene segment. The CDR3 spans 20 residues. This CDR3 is CASSPFLDNSVGRQTYEQYF. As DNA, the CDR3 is TGTGCCAGCAGCCCCTTTCTAGACAACAGCGTAGGCCGACAAACCTACGAGCAGTACTTC.

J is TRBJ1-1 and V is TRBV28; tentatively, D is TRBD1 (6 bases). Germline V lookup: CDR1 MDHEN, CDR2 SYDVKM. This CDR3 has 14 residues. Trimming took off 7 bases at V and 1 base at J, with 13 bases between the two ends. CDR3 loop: CASTPPGANTEAFF. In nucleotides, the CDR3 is TGTGCCAGCACCCCTCCAGGGGCGAACACTGAAGCTTTCTTT. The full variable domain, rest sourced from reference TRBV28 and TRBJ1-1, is DVKVTQSSRYLVKRTGEKVFLECVQDMDHENMFWYRQDPGLGLRLIYFSYDVKMKEKGDIPEGYSVSREKKERFSLILESASTNQTSMYLCASTPPGANTEAFFGQGTRLTVV.

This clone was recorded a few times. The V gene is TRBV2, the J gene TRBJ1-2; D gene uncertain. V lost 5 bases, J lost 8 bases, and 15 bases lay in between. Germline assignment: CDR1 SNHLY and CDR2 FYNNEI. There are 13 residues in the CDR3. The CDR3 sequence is CASSFGPDAGYTF. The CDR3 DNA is TGTGCCAGCAGTTTCGGGCCCGACGCCGGCTACACCTTC. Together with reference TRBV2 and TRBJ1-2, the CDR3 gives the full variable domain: EPEVTQTPSHQVTQMGQEVILRCVPISNHLYFYWYRQILGQKVEFLVSFYNNEISEKSEIFDDQFSVERPDGSNFTLKIRSTKLEDSAMYFCASSFGPDAGYTFGSGTRLTVV.

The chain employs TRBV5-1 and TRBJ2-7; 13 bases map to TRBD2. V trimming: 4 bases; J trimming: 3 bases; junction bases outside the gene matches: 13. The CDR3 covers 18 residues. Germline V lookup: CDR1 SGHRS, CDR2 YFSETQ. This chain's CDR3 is CASSTGLAGTFRNYEQYF. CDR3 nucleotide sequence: TGCGCCAGCAGCACGGGACTAGCGGGAACCTTTAGGAACTACGAGCAGTACTTC.

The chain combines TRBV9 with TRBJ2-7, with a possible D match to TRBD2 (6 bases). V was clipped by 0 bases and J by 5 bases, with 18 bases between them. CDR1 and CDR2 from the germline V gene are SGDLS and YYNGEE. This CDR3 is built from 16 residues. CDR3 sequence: CASSVAPTSYMNEQYF. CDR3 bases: TGTGCCAGCAGCGTAGCCCCCACTAGCTATATGAACGAGCAGTACTTC.